These T cell receptor beta chains were read from a single sample in a study of radiotherapy plus CTLA-4 blockade in lung cancer. Assay used: immunoSEQ multiplex PCR; TCRdb lists only in-frame clones, some missing. This table holds over 85,000 clones, around nine tenths found once. This sample comprised peripheral blood, obtained from a patient treated with radiotherapy plus ipilimumab. These receptors all come from a human donor with non-small cell lung cancer that progressed on radiotherapy plus ipilimumab. The CDR3 runs from the conserved cysteine through the conserved F or W.

j_call: TRBJ1-2
v_call: TRBV19
cdr3_aa: CASSKGGANSNYGYTF

j_call: TRBJ2-6
v_call: TRBV5-8
cdr3_aa: CASSFWGPGANVLTF

j_call: TRBJ1-6
v_call: TRBV11-2
cdr3_aa: CASSVLQGLNSPLHF

j_call: TRBJ2-3
v_call: TRBV4-1
cdr3_aa: CASSQVRLAGVGGTDTQYF

j_call: TRBJ2-5
v_call: TRBV4-1
cdr3_aa: CASSQGLAVETQYF

j_call: TRBJ1-2
v_call: TRBV6-6
cdr3_aa: CASSTGGTLRVYGHTF

j_call: TRBJ2-7
v_call: TRBV12-5
cdr3_aa: CASGQREGRAEQYF

j_call: TRBJ2-5
v_call: TRBV14
cdr3_aa: CASSQDRSRRIQETQYF

j_call: TRBJ2-7
v_call: TRBV18
cdr3_aa: CASSLPTGGGLDEQYF

j_call: TRBJ2-2
v_call: TRBV5-1
cdr3_aa: CASSRASDTGELFF

j_call: TRBJ2-1
v_call: TRBV7-9
cdr3_aa: CASSFHYNEQFF

j_call: TRBJ2-7
v_call: TRBV2
cdr3_aa: CASRPAYEQYF

j_call: TRBJ2-1
v_call: TRBV4-1
cdr3_aa: CASSLHSSGGNEQFF

j_call: TRBJ2-1
v_call: TRBV5-1
cdr3_aa: CASSYGLAGAIGNEQFF

j_call: TRBJ1-2
v_call: TRBV5-1
cdr3_aa: CASSFQGASDGYTF

j_call: TRBJ2-1
v_call: TRBV30
cdr3_aa: CAWSVRAGTGDNEQFF

j_call: TRBJ2-7
v_call: TRBV5-1
cdr3_aa: CASSREFGYEQYF

j_call: TRBJ2-2
v_call: TRBV15
cdr3_aa: CATSRDRGDTGELFF

j_call: TRBJ2-2
v_call: TRBV6-1
cdr3_aa: CASSERLGGGGELFF

j_call: TRBJ1-5
v_call: TRBV28
cdr3_aa: CASSPDGRGNQPQHF

j_call: TRBJ2-7
v_call: TRBV21-1
cdr3_aa: CASPVLATYEQYF

j_call: TRBJ2-3
v_call: TRBV27
cdr3_aa: CASSFSRGDTQYF

j_call: TRBJ2-3
v_call: TRBV11-2
cdr3_aa: CASSLVTGTSGTSTDTQYF

j_call: TRBJ1-3
v_call: TRBV9
cdr3_aa: CANSSQLGGAVLDTIYF

j_call: TRBJ2-2
v_call: TRBV7-2
cdr3_aa: CASSPAWTGTGTGELFF

j_call: TRBJ2-3
v_call: TRBV5-1
cdr3_aa: CASSNGVSSTDTQYF

j_call: TRBJ1-2
v_call: TRBV13
cdr3_aa: CASSLSGVGYGYTF

j_call: TRBJ2-5
v_call: TRBV18
cdr3_aa: CASSPAAETQYF

j_call: TRBJ1-1
v_call: TRBV19
cdr3_aa: CASSPHMNTEAFF